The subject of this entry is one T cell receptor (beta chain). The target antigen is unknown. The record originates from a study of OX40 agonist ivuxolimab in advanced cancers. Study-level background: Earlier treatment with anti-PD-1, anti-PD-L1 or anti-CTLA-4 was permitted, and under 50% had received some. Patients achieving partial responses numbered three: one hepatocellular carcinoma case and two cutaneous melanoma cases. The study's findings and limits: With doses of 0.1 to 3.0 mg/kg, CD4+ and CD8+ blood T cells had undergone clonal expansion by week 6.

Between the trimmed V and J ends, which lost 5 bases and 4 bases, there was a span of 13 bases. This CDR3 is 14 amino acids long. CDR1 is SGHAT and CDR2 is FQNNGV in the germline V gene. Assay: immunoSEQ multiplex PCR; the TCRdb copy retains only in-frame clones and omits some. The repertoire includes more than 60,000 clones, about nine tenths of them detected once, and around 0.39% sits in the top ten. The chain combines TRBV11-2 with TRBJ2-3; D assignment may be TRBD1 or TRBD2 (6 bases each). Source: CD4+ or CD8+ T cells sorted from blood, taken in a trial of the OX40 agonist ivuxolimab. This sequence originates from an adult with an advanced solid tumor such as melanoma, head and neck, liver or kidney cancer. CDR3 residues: CASSATGGADTQYF. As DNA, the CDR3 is TGTGCCAGCAGCGCCACCGGGGGCGCAGATACGCAGTATTTT.